Shown below are 5 T cell receptor beta chains from a single sample sequenced in a study of Graves' ophthalmopathy and Graves' hyperthyroidism. RNA transcripts served as template for amplifying TCR beta CDR3 sequences. HTBI primers were employed in first-round RT-PCR, then a second-round multiplex PCR followed. TCRdb re-analysed the multiplex PCR reads in MiXCR, keeping a single row per CDR3 protein. Of about 620,000 distinct CDR3 sequences in the sample, about a fifth were seen once. The sequencing input was peripheral blood. The receptor source for this set is a woman in her late teens or twenties with stable Graves' hyperthyroidism. Some clones in this sample may be carry-over from other donors' samples.

This clonotype has just one count. The chain links TRBV5-6 to TRBJ2-7; D gene unclear. CDR1 and CDR2 (germline): SGHDT, YYEEEE. The CDR3 has 13 amino acids. V lost 4 bases and J 3 bases, leaving 11 bases between the germline ends. Written as DNA, the CDR3 is TGTGCCAGCAGCCCGCGGAGCAACTACGAGCAGTACTTC. Translated: CASSPRSNYEQYF.

The genes are TRBV12-3 or TRBV12-4 and TRBJ1-2; maybe TRBD1 (5 bases). The CDR3 covers 14 residues. The V gene lost 6 bases and the J gene lost 4 bases, with 15 bases spanning the gap. In DNA form, the CDR3 reads TGTGCCAGCAGCCAGGACAATGCCTTCTATGGCTACACCTTC. Translated, it gives CASSQDNAFYGYTF.

This clonotype has ten or more counts. The chain couples TRBV4-2 to TRBJ2-7; 14 bases align to TRBD2. Germline V lookup: CDR1 LGHNA, CDR2 YNFKEQ. CDR3 length equals 18 residues. The ends lost 2 bases at V and 0 bases at J; junction bases unmatched: 6. CDR3: CASSQLTSGRAYSYEQYF. As DNA, the CDR3 is TGTGCCAGCAGCCAACTGACTAGCGGGAGGGCCTACTCCTACGAGCAGTACTTC.

Concerning this clonotype itself: This may come from a read error, since a much larger clone is one base off. The chain has TRBV12-3 or TRBV12-4 and TRBJ1-2; no reliable D call. CDR3 length: 12 residues. CDR3 DNA: TGTGCCAGCAGTTTCGCAAGGGTGCGCTACATCTTC. It codes for CASSFARVRYIF.

This clonotype was seen ten or more times. This chain connects TRBV7-8 to TRBJ2-4; no firm D call. Germline CDR1 reads SGHVS; CDR2 reads FQNEAQ. V lost 3 bases, J lost 0 bases, and 9 bases lay in between. The CDR3 totals 15 residues. Here the CDR3 reads CASSFLGEAKNIQYF. As DNA, the CDR3 is TGTGCCAGCAGCTTTCTCGGAGAAGCCAAAAACATTCAGTACTTC.